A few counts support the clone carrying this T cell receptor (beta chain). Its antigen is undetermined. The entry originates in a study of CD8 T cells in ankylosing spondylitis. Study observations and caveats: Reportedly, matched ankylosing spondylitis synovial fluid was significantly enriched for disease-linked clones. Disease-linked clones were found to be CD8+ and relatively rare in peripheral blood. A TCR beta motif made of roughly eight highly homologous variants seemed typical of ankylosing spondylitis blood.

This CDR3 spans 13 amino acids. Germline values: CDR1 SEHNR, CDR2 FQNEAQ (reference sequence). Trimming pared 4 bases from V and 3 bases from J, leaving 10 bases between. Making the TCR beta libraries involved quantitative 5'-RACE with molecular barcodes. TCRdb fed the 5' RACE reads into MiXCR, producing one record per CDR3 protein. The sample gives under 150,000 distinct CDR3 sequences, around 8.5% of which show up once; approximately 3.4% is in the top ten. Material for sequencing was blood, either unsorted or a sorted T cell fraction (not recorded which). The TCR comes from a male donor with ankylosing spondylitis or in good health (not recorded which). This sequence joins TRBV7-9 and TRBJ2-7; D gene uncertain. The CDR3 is CASSSDTIYEQYF. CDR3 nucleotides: TGTGCCAGCAGCTCCGATACAATCTACGAGCAGTACTTC.